This TCR beta chain stems from a study of blood T cell repertoires in COVID-19. Study-level information: The analysed material was cDNA or gDNA that came from T cells, B-cell-depleted T cells, or PBMCs.

The J segment lost 0 bases and the V segment lost 4 bases, leaving 10 bases of the junction unmatched. CDR3 length: 18 residues. Germline V CDR1 and CDR2: SGDLS, YYNGEE. Sequencing was performed with immunoSEQ multiplex PCR; in TCRdb, only in-frame clones are kept and a portion is missing. The repertoire holds nearly 55,000 clones, with about 82% as singletons. Material: peripheral blood. This TCR was sampled from an older man with active COVID-19. The J gene is TRBJ1-1, the V gene TRBV9; 12 bases map to TRBD1. The DNA for the CDR3 is TGTGCCAGCAGCCAAAAAGCCGGGACAGGGGGCATGAACACTGAAGCTTTCTTT. Amino acid sequence: CASSQKAGTGGMNTEAFF.